Following are 24 T cell receptor beta chains from one sample sequenced in a study of T cells in Graves' hyperthyroidism and ophthalmopathy. Amplification targeted TCR beta CDR3 regions from RNA transcripts. The primer set for the first-round RT-PCR of the TCR CDR3 was HTBI. TCRdb fed the multiplex PCR reads into MiXCR, producing one record per CDR3 protein. The table records roughly 500,000 distinct CDR3 sequences, roughly 25% of them present only once. The sample consisted of blood. These receptors were obtained from a woman aged 30 to 39 with Graves' ophthalmopathy.

This clonotype was observed many times. The chain is built from TRBV6-1 and TRBJ1-1; possibly TRBD1 for D (6 bases). From germline, CDR1 is MNHNS and CDR2 SASEGT. CDR3 length: 14 amino acids. The V end was cut by 6 bases, the J end by 1 base, with 12 bases between. The CDR3 here is CASREPQGNTEAFF. The CDR3 DNA reads TGTGCCAGCAGAGAACCACAGGGGAACACTGAAGCTTTCTTT.

V usage is TRBV6-1 and J usage is TRBJ1-5, with D perhaps matching TRBD1 (6 bases). The CDR3 is 11 amino acids. Germline V lookup: CDR1 MNHNS, CDR2 SASEGT. The germline V and J ends were trimmed by 10 bases and 7 bases, with 11 bases remaining between them. Here the CDR3 DNA reads TGTGCCACCCAGGGGCACCAGCCCCAGCATTTT. Its protein product is CATQGHQPQHF.

The chain uses TRBV6-1 and TRBJ1-1; perhaps TRBD1 as D (6 bases). The germline V gene has CDR1 MNHNS and CDR2 SASEGT. Deletions cut 6 bases from V and 10 bases from J, with 24 bases between. The CDR3 spans 15 residues. CDR3 sequence: CASRTGGRQVSGAFF. The CDR3, as DNA: TGTGCCAGCAGAACGGGGGGCCGACAAGTTTCTGGAGCTTTCTTT.

The chain recombines TRBV14 with TRBJ1-1; D perhaps matches TRBD1 (5 bases). Germline V gives CDR1 SGHDN, CDR2 FVKESK. The CDR3 contains 11 residues. The V end lost 4 bases, the J end lost 11 bases, and 11 bases lay between the germline ends. The CDR3 sequence is CASSPGGIAFF. DNA of the CDR3: TGTGCCAGCAGCCCCGGGGGGATTGCTTTCTTT.

The chain combines TRBV2 with TRBJ2-7, with D unclear. The CDR3 covers 13 residues. Trimming took off 4 bases at V and 2 bases at J, with 9 bases between the two ends. The germline V gene has CDR1 SNHLY and CDR2 FYNNEI. The CDR3 reads CASSARSTYEQYF. In DNA, the CDR3 is TGTGCCAGCAGTGCTAGGAGTACCTACGAGCAGTACTTC.

As to this clonotype: Mismatch with germline at one junction end may stem from a read error. The chain has TRBV27 and TRBJ2-2, with 8 bases identical to TRBD2. Germline CDR1 is MNHEY and CDR2 is SMNVEV (reference sequence). The CDR3 consists of 15 residues. CDR3 loop: CASSKRGIGTGDLFF. The DNA for the CDR3 is TGTGCCAGCAGCAAGCGGGGGATAGGCACCGGGGATCTGTTTTTT.

This clonotype was counted ten times or more. Mismatch with germline at one junction end may stem from a read error. This rearrangement joins TRBV11-2 to TRBJ1-2; unclear D gene. The germline V gene encodes CDR1 SGHAT and CDR2 FQNNGV. CDR3 length equals 13 residues. CDR3 DNA: TGTGCCAGCAGTACTATGCAGAACTATGGCTACATCTTC. Its protein is CASSTMQNYGYIF.

This clonotype was seen ten or more times. The chain links TRBV5-6 to TRBJ2-2; D is perhaps TRBD1 (6 bases). The ends were cut back, 3 bases at V and 7 bases at J, with 16 bases in the middle. Germline assignment: CDR1 SGHDT and CDR2 YYEEEE. The CDR3 runs 15 residues. CDR3 region: CASSSQQGFGGELFF. As DNA, the CDR3 is TGTGCCAGCAGCTCCCAACAGGGTTTTGGCGGGGAGCTGTTTTTT.

The chain combines TRBV20-1 with TRBJ2-5; D may be TRBD2 (5 bases). The V end lost 4 bases, the J end lost 5 bases, and 23 bases lay between the germline ends. The CDR3 is 16 amino acids. Germline loops: CDR1 DFQATT, CDR2 SNEGSKA (reference sequence). The CDR3 nucleotides are TGCAGTGCTACCGCCCTAAGCGGCCAATGGGATGAGACCCAGTACTTC. Encoded protein: CSATALSGQWDETQYF.

The chain uses TRBV18 and TRBJ1-1, with 8 nucleotides matching TRBD1. This CDR3 is 15 amino acids long. V was clipped by 3 bases and J by 5 bases; unmatched bases: 8. Germline V lookup: CDR1 KGHSH, CDR2 LQKENI. The CDR3 DNA is TGTGCCAGCTCACCCCCGACAGGGGTCAGGACTGAAGCTTTCTTT. Its translation: CASSPPTGVRTEAFF.

This clonotype was seen repeatedly, ten times or more. CDR3 loop: CASSRGTGSNYGYTF. The CDR3 nucleotides read TGTGCCAGCAGCCGCGGAACAGGATCTAACTATGGCTACACCTTC. The chain carries TRBV27 and TRBJ1-2; D is possibly TRBD1 (5 bases). Germline V gene sequence: CDR1 MNHEY, CDR2 SMNVEV (reference sequence). V lost 6 bases to trimming and J lost 0 bases, with 14 bases between them. This CDR3 spans 15 amino acids.

CDR3 sequence reads: CASSLGLAEQDTQYF. The CDR3 DNA sequence: TGCGCCAGCAGCTTGGGACTAGCGGAGCAAGATACGCAGTATTTT. The V and J genes are TRBV5-1 and TRBJ2-3; 9 nucleotides agree with TRBD2. V was clipped by 0 bases and J by 5 bases; unmatched bases: 4. This CDR3 has 15 residues. Germline assignment: CDR1 SGHRS and CDR2 YFSETQ.

Ten or more counts support this clonotype. V and J are TRBV7-2 and TRBJ1-1; the D gene is possibly TRBD1 (6 bases). In germline, CDR1 is SGHTA, CDR2 FQGNSA. V lost 4 bases and J 5 bases, leaving 11 bases between the germline ends. The CDR3 is 13 residues long. The CDR3 DNA sequence: TGTGCCAGCAGCTCCAGGGGAACAACTGAAGCTTTCTTT. As protein: CASSSRGTTEAFF.

J is TRBJ2-5 and V is TRBV5-1; 11 nucleotides match TRBD2. V lost 2 bases, J lost 2 bases, and 8 bases stayed unmatched. The CDR3 sequence is 17 residues long. From germline, CDR1 is SGHRS and CDR2 YFSETQ. CDR3 in amino acids: CASSLVLLAGEQETQYF. The CDR3 DNA is TGCGCCAGCAGCTTAGTTTTACTAGCGGGAGAACAAGAGACCCAGTACTTC.

In its sample, this clonotype was seen many times. V gene TRBV11-1 combines with J gene TRBJ2-7; D ambiguous. Germline CDR1 SGHAT, CDR2 FQDESV (reference sequence). This CDR3 has 16 residues. Trimming removed 4 bases from V and 0 bases from J, with 16 bases in between. The CDR3 bases are TGTGCCAGCAGCTCCCTGACGGACGCGAGCTCCTACGAGCAGTACTTC. Its translation is CASSSLTDASSYEQYF. The whole variable domain, filled in from reference TRBV11-1 and TRBJ2-7, reads EAEVAQSPRYKITEKSQAVAFWCDPISGHATLYWYRQILGQGPELLVQFQDESVVDDSQLPKDRFSAERLKGVDSTLKIQPAELGDSAMYLCASSSLTDASSYEQYFGPGTRLTVT.

The chain combines TRBV28 with TRBJ1-2; 8 positions match TRBD1. The ends lost 4 bases at V and 3 bases at J; junction bases unmatched: 7. The germline gives CDR1 MDHEN, CDR2 SYDVKM. This CDR3 contains 15 residues. The CDR3 DNA sequence: TGTGCCAGCAGTTCCCAGGGACAGGAATACTATGGCTACACCTTC. Its translation: CASSSQGQEYYGYTF.

This clonotype was seen ten or more times. The V call is TRBV6-5, the J call TRBJ1-2, with D possibly TRBD1 on 5 matching bases. This CDR3 is built from 13 residues. The V end was cut by 7 bases, the J end by 2 bases, with 11 bases between. Looked up from germline, CDR1 is MNHEY and CDR2 is SVGAGI. The CDR3 here is CASTEGPNYGYTF. CDR3 nucleotide sequence: TGTGCCAGCACCGAGGGACCGAACTATGGCTACACCTTC.

This clonotype was observed at least ten times. V is TRBV30 and J is TRBJ2-2; weak D call: TRBD1 (5 bases). Germline-derived CDR1 and CDR2 are GTSNPN and SVGIG (reference sequence). The CDR3 totals 14 residues. Trimming shortened V by 3 bases and J by 7 bases, and 15 bases separated the two germline ends. DNA of the CDR3: TGTGCCTGGAGCCGGGCAGGGTTTGACGGGGAGCTGTTTTTT. This codes for CAWSRAGFDGELFF.

This clonotype was detected many times. The chain carries TRBV6-1 and TRBJ1-5, with TRBD1 matching 8 bases. V lost 2 bases to trimming and J lost 3 bases; unmatched junction nucleotides: 0. The CDR3 loop spans 14 amino acids. Germline V lookup: CDR1 MNHNS, CDR2 SASEGT. The CDR3 sequence is CASSEQGANQPQHF. CDR3 DNA sequence: TGTGCCAGCAGTGAACAGGGGGCCAATCAGCCCCAGCATTTT.

The J gene is TRBJ2-7, the V gene TRBV15; tentative D call: TRBD2 (6 bases). Per the germline V gene, CDR1 is LNHNV and CDR2 is YYDKDF (reference sequence). V was pared by 3 bases and J by 0 bases, with 12 bases between. The CDR3 has 15 residues. Here the CDR3 reads CATSRKEGRSYEQYF. In nucleotides, the CDR3 is TGTGCCACCAGCAGGAAGGAGGGCCGCTCCTACGAGCAGTACTTC.

This clonotype was recorded many times. The chain uses TRBV5-8 and TRBJ2-5; a possible D gene is TRBD2 (6 bases). The germline gives CDR1 SGHTS, CDR2 YDEGEE. This CDR3 spans 15 amino acids. V was pared by 2 bases and J by 0 bases, with 11 bases between. The CDR3 sequence is CASSFLGDYQETQYF. CDR3 DNA: TGTGCCAGCAGCTTCCTAGGGGACTACCAAGAGACCCAGTACTTC.

This clonotype was detected ten times or more. The gene calls are TRBV2 and TRBJ1-3; D possibly corresponds to TRBD1 (5 bases). The CDR3 totals 14 residues. Deletions cut 7 bases from V and 0 bases from J, with 10 bases between. Germline V gene sequence: CDR1 SNHLY, CDR2 FYNNEI. CDR3 coding DNA: TGTGCCAGCATCCTGCAGGGCTCTGGAAACACCATATATTTT. It is translated as CASILQGSGNTIYF.

The chain couples TRBV10-3 to TRBJ1-1, with TRBD1 identical over 7 bases. The CDR3 length is 15 residues. J gave up 0 bases and V 5 bases, and 6 bases lay outside the gene matches. CDR1 ENHRY and CDR2 SYGVKD come from the germline V gene. Here the CDR3 reads CAISTQGTVNTEAFF. CDR3 DNA: TGTGCCATCAGTACACAGGGGACGGTGAACACTGAAGCTTTCTTT.

This clonotype was recorded many times. This chain uses TRBV11-2 with TRBJ2-7, with D tentatively TRBD2 (6 bases). Deletions cut 5 bases from V and 2 bases from J, with 16 bases between. The V gene's germline CDR1 is SGHAT and CDR2 FQNNGV. The CDR3 is made up of 15 amino acids. The CDR3 DNA sequence: TGTGCCAGCAGCCCCATCCGGAGGGAAACCTACGAGCAGTACTTC. It translates to CASSPIRRETYEQYF.